This is a list of T cell receptor beta chains from one sample in a study of radiation and T cells in renal cell carcinoma. The repertoire was sequenced with immunoSEQ multiplex PCR; TCRdb's copy has only in-frame clones and lacks some. This table holds approximately 120,000 clones, around 80% found once. This specimen consisted of blood, obtained from a patient whose treatment included radiotherapy and nephrectomy. These receptors came from a woman aged 60-75 years with renal cell carcinoma. The CDR3 runs from the conserved cysteine through the conserved F or W. A D gene is named only where the DNA matches it firmly. A row's size may be missing; if present it is once, few, many or a size class.

j_call d_call clone_size v_call cdr3_nt cdr3_aa
TRBJ1-1 . . TRBV5-1 TGCGCCAGCAGCTTGGATCAGGGTGTGAACACTGAAGCTTTCTTT CASSLDQGVNTEAFF
TRBJ2-3 TRBD2 few TRBV27 TGTGCCAGCAGGGCAATGGGACTAGCGGGCGTTTTTACGCAGTATTTT CASRAMGLAGVFTQYF
TRBJ1-3 . . TRBV19 TGTGCCAGTAGTATGTGGACGCTCATTGCCTCTGGAAACACCATATATTTT CASSMWTLIASGNTIYF
TRBJ1-5 . . TRBV29-1 TGCAGCGGGGGGGACCCGAATCAGCCCCAGCATTTT CSGGDPNQPQHF
TRBJ2-1 TRBD2 . TRBV12-5 TGTGCTAGTGGTGTGGGACTAGCGGGGTACAATGAGCAGTTCTTC CASGVGLAGYNEQFF
TRBJ1-4 . . TRBV15 TGTGCCACCAGCAGGAATGAAAAACTGTTTTTT CATSRNEKLFF
TRBJ2-7 . . TRBV7-8 TGTGCCAGCAGCTCGTACCCCCGGGACACGTCCTACGAGCAGTACTTC CASSSYPRDTSYEQYF
TRBJ2-2 TRBD2 . TRBV7-9 TGTGCCAGCAGCTTCCTAACTAGCGGGAGGACCGGGGAGCTGTTTTTT CASSFLTSGRTGELFF
TRBJ2-3 . . TRBV27 TGTGCCAGCAGTTTAAGCACAGATACGCAGTATTTT CASSLSTDTQYF
TRBJ2-7 TRBD1 . TRBV7-8 TGTGCCAGCAGCTTCAAGGGGGCCTCCTACGAGCAGTACTTC CASSFKGASYEQYF
TRBJ1-4 . . TRBV18 TGTGCCAGCTCACCGCAGGGCTCAAATGAAAAACTGTTTTTT CASSPQGSNEKLFF
TRBJ1-6 TRBD1 . TRBV28 TGTGCCAGCAGTTTATTACAGGGGGGGAATTCACCCCTCCACTTT CASSLLQGGNSPLHF
TRBJ1-1 . . TRBV5-6 TGTGCCAGCAGCTTGCTCGGGGGGAACACTGAAGCTTTCTTT CASSLLGGNTEAFF
TRBJ2-7 . . TRBV19 TGTGCCAGTAGTCTGAGACAGGCCCACTCCTACGAGCAGTACTTC CASSLRQAHSYEQYF